Given below is one T cell receptor (beta chain) in context. The data were obtained in a study of T cells expressing NK-cell markers. TCRdb reprocessed the 5' RACE reads and reports one entry per CDR3 protein, with no DNA. The repertoire table contains a few hundred thousand distinct CDR3 sequences. The germline V gene encodes CDR1 SGHRS and CDR2 YFSETQ. The length of the CDR3 is 18 residues. The rearrangement joins TRBV5-1 to TRBJ1-2; the TCRdb D gene call, TRBD1, has no DNA to confirm it. What was sequenced was blood T cells: a sorted CD56 or NKG2C T cell subset, CD4+ or CD8+ T cells, or bulk PBMC T cells (not recorded which). The TCR sequence derives from a man between 18 and 35 years old in good health. This CDR3 reads CASSPGLLPPGADYGYTF.